This T cell receptor (beta chain) originates from a study of cytomegalovirus exposure and HLA in healthy donors. V lost 8 bases and J lost 4; bases outside the gene matches: 6. The CDR3 sequence is 13 residues long. Germline V lookup: CDR1 MDHEN, CDR2 SYDVKM. Donors likely had unrecorded immune exposures despite being nominally healthy when sampled. As concerns this clone: The antigen is undetermined.

Primers: 60 Vbeta forward and 13 Jbeta reverse. Here immunoSEQ multiplex PCR was the method, and the copy in TCRdb shows in-frame clones only, minus some. The table for this sample gives around 57,000 clones. Study-wide findings and caveats: Across donors, sequencing depth was assumed by presence/absence analyses to be roughly uniform.

The specimen sequenced was PBMCs. The gene calls are TRBV28 and TRBJ1-2; 8 nucleotides agree with TRBD1. The sequence was collected from a woman in her forties or fifties in good health and CMV-seropositive. CDR3 loop: CASFRGRPYGYTF. The CDR3 DNA is TGTGCCAGCTTCAGGGGGCGGCCCTATGGCTACACCTTC.